This TCR beta chain was captured in a study of T-cell reconstitution after alpha-beta-depleted transplantation in children. Unique molecular identifiers were incorporated into the prepared TCRbeta library. TCRdb redid the calling of the PCR reads with MiXCR, one entry per CDR3 protein. The profile shows approximately 350,000 distinct CDR3 sequences, 10% of them singletons. This receptor was obtained from a human donor who donated a stem cell graft to a child with acute lymphoblastic leukemia. The sequencing here drew on PBMCs from the stem cell graft donor, taken from the stem cell graft.

CDR3 nucleotides: TGTGCCAGCAGTCCGTCAGGGCTAGCCCTCCTCGGTGAGCAGTTCTTC. It translates to CASSPSGLALLGEQFF. This sequence joins TRBV28 and TRBJ2-1; D possibly uses TRBD1 or TRBD2 (5 bases each). CDR3 length: 16 residues. V was cut by 5 bases and J by 9 bases, with 23 bases left in between. Germline CDR1 MDHEN, CDR2 SYDVKM.